This T cell receptor beta chain was documented in a study of OX40 agonist ivuxolimab in advanced cancers. Across the study: From roughly 23 to 90 years was the age range, with a mean of approximately 63 years, and around 84% were male. Regarding the study as a whole: More expanded clones were found, on average, in CD8+ than in CD4+ T cells.

Remarks on this clone: No antigen is known for it.

Samples of blood were obtained at baseline, on cycle 4 day 1, and on cycle 7 day 1. The method was immunoSEQ multiplex PCR; TCRdb's version includes in-frame clones alone and lacks a portion of them. The table has about 80,000 clones, just over 90% seen once. The germline V gene has CDR1 SGHAT and CDR2 FQNNGV. The CDR3 loop spans 16 amino acids. The J segment lost 4 bases and the V segment lost 6 bases, leaving 4 bases of the junction unmatched. This clonotype originated in an adult with an advanced solid tumor such as melanoma, head and neck, liver or kidney cancer. Source: CD4+ or CD8+ T cells sorted from blood, taken in a trial of the OX40 agonist ivuxolimab. The chain combines TRBV11-2 with TRBJ2-1; 15 bases map to TRBD2. CDR3 in amino acids: CASREGLAGGYNEQFF. The CDR3 coding sequence is TGTGCCAGCAGGGAGGGACTAGCGGGGGGTTACAATGAGCAGTTCTTC.